What follows is one T cell receptor beta chain and its context. Trimming removed 3 bases from V and 0 bases from J; junction bases left unmatched: 7. CDR1 SGDLS and CDR2 YYNGEE come from the germline V gene. The CDR3 is 16 amino acids. The sample belongs to a study of blood T cell repertoires in COVID-19. Whole-study context: COVID-19 samples collected from the United States, Italy and Spain covered acute and convalescent phases.

Repertoires were generated with immunoSEQ multiplex PCR, while TCRdb's copy carries only in-frame clones and drops some. The sample lists about 140,000 clones; about three quarters were seen once. The sequenced sample was peripheral blood. V gene TRBV9 combines with J gene TRBJ2-3; 7 bases fit TRBD1. This clonotype originated in a middle-aged man with acute or convalescent COVID-19. CDR3 coding DNA: TGTGCCAGCAGCGCCAGGGACAGACAAAGCACAGATACGCAGTATTTT. Translated: CASSARDRQSTDTQYF. Full variable domain (missing parts from reference TRBV9 and TRBJ2-3): DSGVTQTPKHLITATGQRVTLRCSPRSGDLSVYWYQQSLDQGLQFLIQYYNGEERAKGNILERFSAQQFPDLHSELNLSSLELGDSALYFCASSARDRQSTDTQYFGPGTRLTVL.